Shown below are 31 T cell receptor beta chains from a single sample sequenced in a study of identifying expanded T cells in peripheral blood. Sequenced by immunoSEQ multiplex PCR; TCRdb stores in-frame clones only, minus some. Of 50,000 or so clones in the sample, over 85% were seen once. Sequencing was done on a sample of blood. The receptors come from a person aged 18 to 75 in good health.

J is TRBJ2-7 and V is TRBV2; perhaps TRBD2 as D (6 bases). Germline lookup yields CDR1 SNHLY and CDR2 FYNNEI. Trimming took 6 bases from V and 0 from J, leaving 21 bases between them. The CDR3 contains 17 residues. CDR3 coding DNA: TGTGCCAGCAGCCCATACGGGGGTCCTAGGGGCTCCTACGAGCAGTACTTC. The encoded protein is CASSPYGGPRGSYEQYF.

This sequence joins TRBV12-5 and TRBJ2-5, with a weak D call TRBD1 (6 bases). V was clipped by 6 bases and J by 3 bases, with 11 bases between them. Germline V gene lookup returns CDR1 LGHNT and CDR2 FRNRAP. This CDR3 is 13 amino acids long. CDR3 amino acids: CASGEDREETQYF. In DNA form, the CDR3 reads TGTGCTAGTGGGGAGGACAGAGAAGAGACCCAGTACTTC.

This chain joins TRBV19 and TRBJ1-2; D remains unclear. CDR3 length: 15 amino acids. Germline V gene lookup returns CDR1 LNHDA and CDR2 SQIVND (reference sequence). Trimming left V 6 bases short and J 4 bases short, with 18 bases between. The CDR3 reads CASSPGRHLGYGYTF. In DNA, the CDR3 is TGTGCCAGTAGCCCCGGACGACATTTGGGCTATGGCTACACCTTC.

This clone was seen more than once but under ten times. The V call is TRBV6-4, the J call TRBJ2-3; 9 nucleotides line up with TRBD2. The V gene end was trimmed by 2 bases and the J gene end by 5 bases; junction bases not matched to a gene: 5. CDR1 is MRHNA, CDR2 SNTAGT, per germline. The length of the CDR3 is 15 residues. The chain's CDR3 is CASSDGGREVDTQYF. CDR3 sequence (DNA): TGTGCCAGCAGTGACGGCGGGAGGGAGGTAGATACGCAGTATTTT.

The rearrangement joins TRBV30 to TRBJ1-4; D remains unclear. The CDR3 spans 11 residues. V dropped 2 bases and J dropped 8 bases, with 6 bases sitting between them. CDR1 and CDR2 (germline): GTSNPN, SVGIG (reference sequence). The DNA of the CDR3 is TGTGCCTGGAGTTCCCGCGAAAAACTGTTTTTT. Its protein is CAWSSREKLFF.

As concerns this clone: At the DNA level, this CDR3 is encoded by other sequences in the same sample as well. This chain joins TRBV7-2 and TRBJ2-1; TRBD2 agrees at 10 bases. The germline V gene encodes CDR1 SGHTA and CDR2 FQGNSA. This CDR3 comprises 14 residues. V shed 6 bases, J shed 7 bases, and the junction held 6 bases outside the gene matches. CDR3 loop: CASRPGLAENEQFF. CDR3 in DNA: TGTGCCAGCAGGCCTGGACTAGCGGAGAATGAGCAGTTCTTC.

The rearrangement joins TRBV30 to TRBJ2-7; D unresolved. V was shortened by 1 base and J by 2 bases, with 9 bases between the two germline ends. The CDR3 has 13 amino acids. In germline, CDR1 is GTSNPN, CDR2 SVGIG (reference sequence). The CDR3 nucleotides are TGTGCCTGGAGTGGACGGACCACCTACGAGCAGTACTTC. Its protein is CAWSGRTTYEQYF.

This clone was seen once. The chain is built from TRBV5-1 and TRBJ1-1; no definite D call. CDR3 length: 13 amino acids. Germline V gene data show CDR1 as SGHRS and CDR2 as YFSETQ. Trimming shortened V by 0 bases and J by 3 bases, and 6 bases separated the two germline ends. The CDR3 protein is CASSLVLDTEAFF. The CDR3 nucleotides read TGCGCCAGCAGCTTGGTCCTGGACACTGAAGCTTTCTTT.

The chain carries TRBV18 and TRBJ1-6; D gene ambiguous. Trimming cost V 5 bases and J 0 bases, with 14 bases left between them. Germline V CDR1 and CDR2: KGHSH, LQKENI. This CDR3 contains 17 residues. The CDR3 protein is CASSTEAGPSYNSPLHF. For the CDR3, the DNA is TGTGCCAGCTCAACAGAAGCAGGCCCCTCCTATAATTCACCCCTCCACTTT.

The sample holds one count of this clone. The V and J genes are TRBV6-5 and TRBJ1-3; 8 bases agree with TRBD1. Trimming cost V 0 bases and J 4 bases; bases outside gene matches: 2. The CDR3 loop spans 15 amino acids. Germline V gives CDR1 MNHEY, CDR2 SVGAGI. The DNA for the CDR3 is TGTGCCAGCAGTTACTCCACAGGGGGGGGAAACACCATATATTTT. It yields the protein CASSYSTGGGNTIYF.

The V and J genes are TRBV4-1 and TRBJ2-2; D perhaps matches TRBD2 (6 bases). The V gene lost 4 bases and the J gene lost 4 bases, with 10 bases spanning the gap. The CDR3 loop spans 14 amino acids. The germline gives CDR1 MGHRA, CDR2 YSYEKL. DNA of the CDR3: TGCGCCAGCAGCCCGGTGGGAGGCACCGGGGAGCTGTTTTTT. It translates to CASSPVGGTGELFF.

Remarks on this clone: At one of its ends the junction is not consistent with the germline gene, which may arise from a read error. This sequence joins TRBV2 and TRBJ2-1; TRBD2 agrees at 9 bases. The CDR3 covers 15 residues. Per the germline V gene, CDR1 is SNHLY and CDR2 is FYNNEI. Here the CDR3 DNA reads TGTGCCACCGGCCCGCGGGGGGGCTCCTCCAATGAGCAGTTCTTC. Protein sequence: CATGPRGGSSNEQFF.

CDR3 coding DNA: TGTGCCAGTAGTATATCCCCCATCTCGGGGTCCGAGCAGTACTTC. Its protein product is CASSISPISGSEQYF. The chain joins TRBV19 to TRBJ2-7, with a weak D call TRBD2 (5 bases). CDR3 length equals 15 residues. CDR1 and CDR2 (germline): LNHDA, SQIVND (reference sequence). V shed 2 bases and J shed 6 bases, with 17 bases lying between them.

This chain uses TRBV9 with TRBJ2-7; 7 bases are a match to TRBD1. The germline CDR1 and CDR2 sequences are SGDLS and YYNGEE. V dropped 2 bases and J dropped 4; count of bases not matched to a gene: 6. The CDR3 is 14 residues long. The CDR3 coding sequence is TGTGCCAGCAGCGTTGGGACAGCCAGGTACGAGCAGTACTTC. Translation gives CASSVGTARYEQYF.

This clone was seen just once. CDR3 coding DNA: TGTGCCAGCAGCTTAATCCCTAACCCTAGCGGGAGTAGGAATGAGCAGTTCTTC. This codes for CASSLIPNPSGSRNEQFF. V usage is TRBV7-3 and J usage is TRBJ2-1; 10 bases align to TRBD2. Germline CDR1 and CDR2: SGHTA and FQGTGA. Unmatched junction bases numbered 13, after V lost 1 base and J lost 7 bases. This CDR3 is 18 amino acids long.

The chain has TRBV5-1 and TRBJ2-5; 7 nucleotides align to TRBD2. The V segment lost 0 bases and the J segment 4 bases; nucleotides outside the gene matches: 6. The CDR3 loop spans 15 amino acids. Germline V gene sequence: CDR1 SGHRS, CDR2 YFSETQ. Here the CDR3 DNA reads TGCGCCAGCAGCTTGGGAGCCAGCGGGGTAGAGACCCAGTACTTC. It translates to CASSLGASGVETQYF.

This clone has just a few counts. The rearrangement joins TRBV6-6 to TRBJ2-7; TRBD2 is a possible D gene (5 bases). Trimming shortened V by 0 bases and J by 0 bases, and 12 bases separated the two germline ends. This CDR3 has 16 residues. Germline V gene data show CDR1 as MNHNY and CDR2 as SVGAGI (reference sequence). The CDR3 region has the DNA TGTGCCAGCAGTTACTCGAGCCGGAGGAGCTCCTACGAGCAGTACTTC. It encodes CASSYSSRRSSYEQYF.

The chain joins TRBV6-6 to TRBJ1-2, with 9 bases fitting TRBD1. The CDR3 spans 15 residues. Per germline, CDR1 MNHNY and CDR2 SVGAGI (reference sequence). V shed 0 bases, J shed 7 bases, and the junction held 6 bases outside the gene matches. In DNA form, the CDR3 reads TGTGCCAGCAGTTACTCCCCGGACAGGGGCAGTGGCTACACCTTC. It encodes CASSYSPDRGSGYTF.

The rearrangement uses TRBV7-2 and TRBJ2-1; TRBD2 matches at 7 bases. Losses at the gene ends were 2 bases for V and 4 bases for J; bases not matched to a gene: 8. Germline CDR1 SGHTA, CDR2 FQGNSA. This CDR3 region has 16 residues. The CDR3 DNA is TGTGCCAGCAGCTTATTGTCGGGGGGAACGTACAATGAGCAGTTCTTC. This sequence encodes CASSLLSGGTYNEQFF. The full variable domain, completed using reference TRBV7-2 and TRBJ2-1, is GAGVSQSPSNKVTEKGKDVELRCDPISGHTALYWYRQSLGQGLEFLIYFQGNSAPDKSGLPSDRFSAERTGGSVSTLTIQRTQQEDSAVYLCASSLLSGGTYNEQFFGPGTRLTVL.

The V and J genes are TRBV14 and TRBJ2-1, with D perhaps matching TRBD2 (5 bases). V lost 1 base and J lost 3, with 13 bases in between. Looked up from germline, CDR1 is SGHDN and CDR2 is FVKESK. This CDR3 is 16 amino acids long. In DNA form, the CDR3 reads TGTGCCAGCAGCCAAGTTACGTGGGAGCGCTACAATGAGCAGTTCTTC. It is translated as CASSQVTWERYNEQFF.

V and J are TRBV19 and TRBJ1-2; 9 nucleotides align to TRBD1. The CDR3 sequence is 16 residues long. V was clipped by 3 bases and J by 0 bases; unmatched bases: 5. CDR1 LNHDA and CDR2 SQIVND come from the germline V gene (reference sequence). The CDR3 sequence: CASSMGQGRANYGYTF. CDR3 DNA sequence: TGTGCCAGTAGTATGGGACAGGGCAGAGCTAACTATGGCTACACCTTC.

The rearrangement uses TRBV5-5 and TRBJ2-7; 9 bases map to TRBD2. With 0 bases clipped from V and 2 bases from J, the junction kept 6 bases outside the gene matches. The CDR3 sequence is 16 residues long. Germline V gives CDR1 SGHKS, CDR2 YYEKEE (reference sequence). The CDR3 here is CASSLGASGTAYEQYF. The CDR3 bases are TGTGCCAGCAGCTTGGGAGCTAGCGGGACCGCCTACGAGCAGTACTTC.

This CDR3 is CASTNDRVSYEQYF. As DNA, the CDR3 is TGTGCCAGCACCAATGACAGGGTGTCCTACGAGCAGTACTTC. The rearrangement uses TRBV2 and TRBJ2-7, with 7 bases fitting TRBD1. Germline V CDR1 and CDR2: SNHLY, FYNNEI. The CDR3 is 14 residues long. After removal of 7 bases from V and 1 base from J, the junction contained 7 bases not matched to a gene.

In its sample, this clone was seen once. Relative to the germline gene, one junction end is altered; a read error may explain this. This chain joins TRBV5-6 and TRBJ2-5; no firm D call. This CDR3 is 13 amino acids long. CDR1 SGHDT and CDR2 YYEEEE come from the germline V gene. This chain's CDR3 is CASSLEAQATQYF. As DNA, the CDR3 is TGTGCCAGCAGCTTGGAAGCCCAAGCGACCCAGTACTTC.

Here the CDR3 reads CASSPHGNAIPNEKLFF. The CDR3 DNA reads TGTGCCAGTAGTCCCCACGGGAACGCAATCCCTAATGAAAAACTGTTTTTT. The chain employs TRBV19 and TRBJ1-4; no definite D call. Germline V gives CDR1 LNHDA, CDR2 SQIVND (reference sequence). The CDR3 sequence is 17 residues long. V lost 5 bases and J lost 3, with 19 bases in between. Filled out from reference TRBV19 and TRBJ1-4, the complete variable domain reads DGGITQSPKYLFRKEGQNVTLSCEQNLNHDAMYWYRQDPGQGLRLIYYSQIVNDFQKGDIAEGYSVSREKKESFPLTVTSAQKNPTAFYLCASSPHGNAIPNEKLFFGSGTQLSVL.

The chain employs TRBV9 and TRBJ2-1; 7 bases map to TRBD2. The CDR3 spans 15 residues. After removal of 1 base from V and 6 bases from J, the junction contained 7 bases not matched to a gene. CDR1 and CDR2 (germline): SGDLS, YYNGEE. This CDR3 reads CASSVSGGRTNEQFF. CDR3 DNA: TGTGCCAGCAGCGTATCGGGGGGTCGGACCAATGAGCAGTTCTTC.

The chain recombines TRBV7-9 with TRBJ2-1, with D tentatively TRBD2 (6 bases). This CDR3 region has 18 residues. Germline V lookup: CDR1 SEHNR, CDR2 FQNEAQ (reference sequence). V lost 2 bases and J 7 bases, leaving 24 bases between the germline ends. The CDR3 DNA follows: TGTGCCAGCAGCTTAATTGGGGTGCGGACTATAAATTCAAATGAGCAGTTCTTC. Amino acid sequence: CASSLIGVRTINSNEQFF.

V usage is TRBV4-3 and J usage is TRBJ2-1; TRBD2 matches at 7 bases. CDR1 is LGHNA, CDR2 YSLEER, per germline. J gave up 7 bases and V 3 bases, and 9 bases lay outside the gene matches. CDR3 length: 15 amino acids. The CDR3 DNA reads as TGCGCCAGCAGCCATACCCTAGCGGTGGGGAATGAGCAGTTCTTC. Protein: CASSHTLAVGNEQFF.

The chain carries TRBV4-1 and TRBJ2-7; D is undetermined. The V gene's germline CDR1 is MGHRA and CDR2 YSYEKL. This CDR3 comprises 13 residues. With 1 base removed from V and 3 bases from J, the gap between germline ends came to 7 bases. The CDR3 loop reads CASSQALLYEQYF. Here the CDR3 DNA reads TGCGCCAGCAGCCAAGCCCTTCTCTACGAGCAGTACTTC.

The J gene is TRBJ2-1, the V gene TRBV29-1; no clear D. This CDR3 region has 12 residues. Per the germline V gene, CDR1 is SQVTM and CDR2 is ANQGSEA. Trimming left V 3 bases short and J 6 bases short, with 9 bases between. CDR3 protein: CSVDSRGNEQFF. The CDR3 DNA is TGCAGCGTTGACTCTCGAGGCAATGAGCAGTTCTTC.

The J gene is TRBJ2-7, the V gene TRBV6-6; 8 bases match TRBD2. This CDR3 has 15 amino acids. With 5 bases clipped from V and 4 bases from J, the junction kept 10 bases outside the gene matches. The germline V gene encodes CDR1 MNHNY and CDR2 SVGAGI (reference sequence). Here the CDR3 DNA reads TGTGCCAGCAGTCCTCCCGCTCGGGGGGGATACGAGCAGTACTTC. This codes for CASSPPARGGYEQYF.